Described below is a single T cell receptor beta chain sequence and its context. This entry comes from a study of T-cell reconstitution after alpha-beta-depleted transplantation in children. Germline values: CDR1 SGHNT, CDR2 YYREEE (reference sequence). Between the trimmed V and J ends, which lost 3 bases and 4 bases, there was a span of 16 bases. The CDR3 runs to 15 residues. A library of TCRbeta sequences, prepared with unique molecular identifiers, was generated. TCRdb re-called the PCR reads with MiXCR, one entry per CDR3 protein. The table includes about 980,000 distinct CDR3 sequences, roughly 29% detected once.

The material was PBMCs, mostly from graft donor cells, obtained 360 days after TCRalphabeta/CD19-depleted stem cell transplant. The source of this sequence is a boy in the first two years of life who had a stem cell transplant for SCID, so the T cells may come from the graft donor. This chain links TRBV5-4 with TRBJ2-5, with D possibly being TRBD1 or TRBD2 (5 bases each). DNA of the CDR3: TGTGCCAGCAGCTCCGGGACGCTGGCGGGAGAGACCCAGTACTTC. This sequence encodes CASSSGTLAGETQYF.